These 24 T cell receptor beta chains came from one sample sequenced in a study of cytomegalovirus exposure and HLA in healthy donors. Sequencing used immunoSEQ multiplex PCR; TCRdb keeps in-frame clones, though not all of them. The sample holds 100,000 or so clones, roughly 86% seen once. The sample taken for sequencing was PBMCs. The source is a woman between 18 and 30 years old in good health and CMV-seropositive.

The chain couples TRBV6-4 to TRBJ1-4; 10 nucleotides agree with TRBD1. Germline assignment: CDR1 MRHNA and CDR2 SNTAGT. J was trimmed by 5 bases and V by 5 bases; bases with no gene match: 2. The CDR3 is 14 residues long. The CDR3 spells CASSRDRGNEKLFF. The CDR3 DNA follows: TGTGCCAGCAGTCGGGACAGGGGAAATGAAAAACTGTTTTTT.

The rearrangement uses TRBV27 and TRBJ1-5; possible D gene TRBD1, 6 bases. The CDR3 has 11 amino acids. Germline V gene data show CDR1 as MNHEY and CDR2 as SMNVEV (reference sequence). Trimming stripped 4 bases from V and 13 bases from J, with 11 bases between. CDR3 DNA sequence: TGTGCCAGCAGTTATGGAGACAGGCAGCATTTT. Translated: CASSYGDRQHF.

V gene TRBV5-1 combines with J gene TRBJ2-7; TRBD2 matches 11 bases. CDR1 and CDR2 (germline): SGHRS, YFSETQ. This CDR3 region has 14 residues. The V gene end was trimmed by 3 bases and the J gene end by 7 bases; junction bases not matched to a gene: 6. The CDR3 region has the DNA TGCGCCAGCAGCTCCGTGACTAGCGGGACAGAGCAGTACTTC. Translated: CASSSVTSGTEQYF. Filled out from reference TRBV5-1 and TRBJ2-7, the complete variable domain reads KAGVTQTPRYLIKTRGQQVTLSCSPISGHRSVSWYQQTPGQGLQFLFEYFSETQRNKGNFPGRFSGRQFSNSRSEMNVSTLELGDSALYLCASSSVTSGTEQYFGPGTRLTVT.

This chain connects TRBV11-3 to TRBJ2-7; TRBD2 aligns across 10 bases. CDR3 length: 16 residues. Germline trimming cut 5 bases from V and 1 base from J; bases unmatched to any gene: 8. Germline V gene lookup returns CDR1 SGHNT and CDR2 YENEEA. In DNA, the CDR3 is TGTGCCAGCAGCCCGCTCGGTAGCGGGGGGTCCTACGAGCAGTACTTC. Its protein is CASSPLGSGGSYEQYF.

The chain combines TRBV9 with TRBJ1-2, with a tentative D call TRBD1 (6 bases). The CDR3 runs 14 residues. Germline V gives CDR1 SGDLS, CDR2 YYNGEE. Trimming left V 0 bases short and J 6 bases short, with 12 bases between. In DNA, the CDR3 is TGTGCCAGCAGCGTAGAACAGGGATCCGATGGCTACACCTTC. This translates into CASSVEQGSDGYTF.

In the case of this clone: At the DNA level, this CDR3 is encoded by other sequences in the same sample as well. The chain joins TRBV4-1 to TRBJ2-7; D may be TRBD2 (6 bases). Germline assignment: CDR1 MGHRA and CDR2 YSYEKL. This CDR3 contains 15 residues. Trimming shortened V by 3 bases and J by 2 bases, and 14 bases separated the two germline ends. CDR3 protein: CASSQAGTGAYEQYF. The CDR3 bases are TGCGCCAGCAGCCAGGCCGGGACTGGAGCCTACGAGCAGTACTTC.

This chain uses TRBV19 with TRBJ1-5; D is possibly TRBD1 (6 bases). V was cut by 1 base and J by 0 bases, with 10 bases left in between. Germline loops: CDR1 LNHDA, CDR2 SQIVND (reference sequence). There are 16 residues in the CDR3. CDR3 protein: CASSIGTVYSNQPQHF. CDR3 coding DNA: TGTGCCAGTAGTATAGGGACAGTCTATAGCAATCAGCCCCAGCATTTT.

This clone was picked up a small number of times. The chain carries TRBV6-1 and TRBJ2-7, with D perhaps TRBD2 (5 bases). Germline-derived CDR1 and CDR2 are MNHNS and SASEGT. The V gene lost 8 bases and the J gene lost 6 bases, with 11 bases spanning the gap. This CDR3 contains 11 residues. The CDR3 sequence: CASLRGVEQYF. The CDR3 region has the DNA TGTGCCAGCCTTCGGGGTGTCGAGCAGTACTTC.

The V gene is TRBV7-9, the J gene TRBJ1-3; no reliable D call. CDR1 and CDR2 from the germline V gene are SEHNR and FQNEAQ (reference sequence). The V end lost 5 bases, the J end lost 3 bases, and 20 bases lay between the germline ends. The CDR3 spans 17 residues. Here the CDR3 reads CASSPLPGSTYGNTIYF. The CDR3 bases are TGTGCCAGCAGCCCCTTACCGGGGAGCACGTATGGAAACACCATATATTTT.

This chain links TRBV4-1 with TRBJ2-2, with a weak D call TRBD2 (7 bases). Germline CDR1 is MGHRA and CDR2 is YSYEKL. V lost 5 bases, J lost 2 bases, and 15 bases lay in between. This CDR3 has 16 amino acids. As DNA, the CDR3 is TGCGCCAGCAGCAGGGGGGGGCTGGTAAACACCGGGGAGCTGTTTTTT. The encoded protein is CASSRGGLVNTGELFF.

This clone was counted between two and nine times. The V call is TRBV13, the J call TRBJ2-7; TRBD2 matches at 8 bases. V shed 5 bases, J shed 4 bases, and the junction held 10 bases outside the gene matches. CDR3 length equals 15 residues. The V gene's germline CDR1 is PRHDT and CDR2 FYEKMQ (reference sequence). The CDR3 bases are TGTGCCAGCAGCGCCGTGAGCGGGAGAGGATACGAGCAGTACTTC. Its translation: CASSAVSGRGYEQYF.

The chain recombines TRBV27 with TRBJ1-1, with a possible D match to TRBD1 (6 bases). CDR3 size: 14 residues. The V gene's germline CDR1 is MNHEY and CDR2 SMNVEV (reference sequence). V was shortened by 5 bases and J by 1 base, with 11 bases between the two germline ends. The CDR3 loop reads CASSHQGRNTEAFF. The DNA of the CDR3 is TGTGCCAGCAGTCATCAGGGGAGGAACACTGAAGCTTTCTTT.

V and J are TRBV29-1 and TRBJ2-3; 7 nucleotides match TRBD2. The CDR3 spans 14 residues. Germline CDR1 and CDR2: SQVTM and ANQGSEA. J gave up 0 bases and V 5 bases, and 5 bases lay outside the gene matches. The CDR3 DNA follows: TGCAGCGTTTCGCCCGGGGGGAGCACAGATACGCAGTATTTT. Amino acid sequence: CSVSPGGSTDTQYF.

The rearrangement joins TRBV6-5 to TRBJ1-1, with D tentatively TRBD1 (5 bases). From germline, CDR1 is MNHEY and CDR2 SVGAGI. The ends were cut back, 2 bases at V and 5 bases at J, with 9 bases in the middle. The CDR3 is 13 residues long. CDR3 residues: CASSYRGPTEAFF. As DNA, the CDR3 is TGTGCCAGCAGTTACAGGGGCCCTACTGAAGCTTTCTTT.

The chain couples TRBV19 to TRBJ2-3, with a tentative D call TRBD1 (5 bases). The CDR3 is 15 amino acids. Germline loops: CDR1 LNHDA, CDR2 SQIVND (reference sequence). V lost 2 bases and J 3 bases, leaving 12 bases between the germline ends. This CDR3 is CASSIQGPETDTQYF. The DNA for the CDR3 is TGTGCCAGTAGTATACAGGGTCCGGAGACAGATACGCAGTATTTT.

Only one count was recorded for this clone. This chain links TRBV2 with TRBJ1-6; the match to TRBD1 covers 7 bases. This CDR3 has 17 residues. With V trimmed by 7 bases and J by 1 base, 10 bases remained unmatched. Germline V CDR1 and CDR2: SNHLY, FYNNEI. DNA for the CDR3: TGTGCCAGCACAGGGGGGACTTGGTCGTCCTATAATTCACCCCTCCACTTT. Its translation is CASTGGTWSSYNSPLHF.

In DNA form, the CDR3 reads TGTGCCAGCAGCGGGAGACGGGGATATCAGCCCCAGCATTTT. It is translated as CASSGRRGYQPQHF. V and J are TRBV7-8 and TRBJ1-5, with D unclear. Germline CDR1 SGHVS, CDR2 FQNEAQ. The CDR3 consists of 14 residues. The V gene lost 5 bases and the J gene lost 5 bases, with 13 bases spanning the gap.

The CDR3 sequence: CASRRLPSGGSYEQYF. The CDR3 bases are TGCGCCAGCAGACGACTTCCTAGCGGGGGTTCCTACGAGCAGTACTTC. The chain recombines TRBV5-1 with TRBJ2-7, with 10 bases identical to TRBD2. CDR3 length equals 16 residues. Looked up from germline, CDR1 is SGHRS and CDR2 is YFSETQ. The ends lost 5 bases at V and 1 base at J; junction bases unmatched: 9.

This chain joins TRBV10-2 and TRBJ1-2; 7 bases match TRBD1. The length of the CDR3 is 18 residues. Germline CDR1 and CDR2: WSHSY and SAAADI. With V trimmed by 4 bases and J by 0 bases, 14 bases remained unmatched. CDR3 protein: CASSGRDRPHQSNYGYTF. The CDR3 region has the DNA TGCGCCAGCAGTGGAAGGGACAGACCACACCAATCTAACTATGGCTACACCTTC.

The chain links TRBV10-1 to TRBJ1-4; D remains unclear. Trimming pared 3 bases from V and 7 bases from J, leaving 9 bases between. The CDR3 consists of 13 residues. CDR1 and CDR2 (germline): WNHNN, SYGVQD (reference sequence). Here the CDR3 DNA reads TGCGCCAGCAGTGAATACCGGGGTGAAAAACTGTTTTTT. Protein sequence: CASSEYRGEKLFF.

On this clone itself: The junction does not match germline at one end; this may be a read error. The genes are TRBV28 and TRBJ1-3; TRBD1 matches at 7 bases. The CDR3 is 11 amino acids. CDR1 and CDR2 (germline): MDHEN, SYDVKM. In DNA form, the CDR3 reads TGTGCCAGCAGCGCTCCGGGACAGACTCATTTT. Translated: CASSAPGQTHF.

This clone occurred a few times. Here the CDR3 reads CASSLGQSYGYTF. In DNA, the CDR3 is TGTGCCAGCAGCTTAGGACAGTCGTATGGCTACACCTTC. This chain links TRBV11-2 with TRBJ1-2; TRBD1 might be the D (5 bases). The CDR3 is 13 residues long. V was clipped by 1 base and J by 5 bases, with 8 bases between them. From germline, CDR1 is SGHAT and CDR2 FQNNGV.

The V call is TRBV11-2, the J call TRBJ2-1; 7 nucleotides line up with TRBD1. Germline assignment: CDR1 SGHAT and CDR2 FQNNGV. Germline trimming cut 4 bases from V and 3 bases from J; bases unmatched to any gene: 0. This CDR3 spans 13 amino acids. CDR3 residues: CASSWDSYNEQFF. In DNA, the CDR3 is TGTGCCAGCAGCTGGGACAGCTACAATGAGCAGTTCTTC. Full variable domain (rest looked up from reference TRBV11-2 and TRBJ2-1): EAGVAQSPRYKIIEKRQSVAFWCNPISGHATLYWYQQILGQGPKLLIQFQNNGVVDDSQLPKDRFSAERLKGVDSTLKIQPAKLEDSAVYLCASSWDSYNEQFFGPGTRLTVL.

The chain links TRBV19 to TRBJ1-4, with 8 bases lining up with TRBD1. Unmatched junction bases numbered 4, after V lost 3 bases and J lost 7 bases. The CDR3 contains 14 residues. Germline assignment: CDR1 LNHDA and CDR2 SQIVND (reference sequence). In DNA, the CDR3 is TGTGCCAGTAGTATCAGGGGGCACGGTGAAAAACTGTTTTTT. Translating gives CASSIRGHGEKLFF. The variable domain in full, with the rest retrieved from reference TRBV19 and TRBJ1-4, is DGGITQSPKYLFRKEGQNVTLSCEQNLNHDAMYWYRQDPGQGLRLIYYSQIVNDFQKGDIAEGYSVSREKKESFPLTVTSAQKNPTAFYLCASSIRGHGEKLFFGSGTQLSVL.